What follows are 18 T cell receptor beta chains derived from one specimen sequenced in a study of blood T cells in healthy people across ages. Alongside a J-beta primer mix, a sample-barcoded 5' primer served in a second PCR lasting about 7 to 11 cycles. TCRdb ran MiXCR on the 5' RACE reads and lists one entry per CDR3 protein. The table records some 760,000 distinct CDR3 sequences, 25% of them present only once. This same sample was also part of a study on T cells of mothers and their children.

The source material was blood. All receptors come from a boy aged 10-17 years in good health.

The rearrangement joins TRBV7-3 to TRBJ2-1; D gene unclear. The CDR3 has 16 amino acids. Germline loops: CDR1 SGHTA, CDR2 FQGTGA. Trimming removed 0 bases from V and 5 bases from J, with 14 bases in between. The CDR3 sequence is CASSLTSSGQDNEQFF. The CDR3 DNA sequence: TGTGCCAGCAGCTTAACGAGTAGTGGGCAGGACAATGAGCAGTTCTTC.

This clonotype was recorded a few times. The chain recombines TRBV29-1 with TRBJ1-1; D uncertain. The CDR3 sequence is 15 residues long. Between the trimmed V and J ends, which lost 2 bases and 0 bases, there was a span of 13 bases. Germline-derived CDR1 and CDR2 are SQVTM and ANQGSEA. The CDR3 nucleotides are TGCAGCGTTGAAAGGCAAGAGAGCATGAACACTGAAGCTTTCTTT. It yields the protein CSVERQESMNTEAFF. The full variable domain, its missing parts supplied by reference TRBV29-1 and TRBJ1-1, is SAVISQKPSRDICQRGTSLTIQCQVDSQVTMMFWYRQQPGQSLTLIATANQGSEATYESGFVIDKFPISRPNLTFSTLTVSNMSPEDSSIYLCSVERQESMNTEAFFGQGTRLTVV.

This clonotype was found a few times. This chain joins TRBV28 and TRBJ2-1; 9 nucleotides align to TRBD2. Germline trimming cut 5 bases from V and 16 bases from J; bases unmatched to any gene: 9. The CDR3 runs to 12 residues. The germline CDR1 and CDR2 sequences are MDHEN and SYDVKM. This chain's CDR3 is CASSSSGSYFFF. As DNA, the CDR3 is TGTGCCAGCAGTAGTAGCGGGAGTTATTTTTTCTTC.

A few counts support this clonotype. The chain employs TRBV20-1 and TRBJ2-5, with no clear D. CDR1 DFQATT and CDR2 SNEGSKA come from the germline V gene (reference sequence). There are 14 residues in the CDR3. With 0 bases removed from V and 0 bases from J, the gap between germline ends came to 8 bases. In nucleotides, the CDR3 is TGCAGTGCTAGAGACTTGGGGTACCAAGAGACCCAGTACTTC. Translation gives CSARDLGYQETQYF.

This chain joins TRBV7-6 and TRBJ2-3; the D gene is possibly TRBD1 (7 bases). The ends were cut back, 5 bases at V and 6 bases at J, with 24 bases in the middle. The length of the CDR3 is 17 residues. CDR1 SGHVS and CDR2 FNYEAQ come from the germline V gene. The DNA for the CDR3 is TGTGCCAGCAGCCTGACAGGCAGGGGGGTTGTGCTTGATACGCAGTATTTT. As protein: CASSLTGRGVVLDTQYF.

There are a few counts of this clonotype. The genes are TRBV5-1 and TRBJ2-1, with D hard to call. The CDR3 is 17 residues long. The V end was cut by 5 bases, the J end by 2 bases, with 20 bases between. The germline CDR1 and CDR2 sequences are SGHRS and YFSETQ. CDR3 nucleotides: TGCGCCAGCAGGCTTAAACTCCCGCAGGTACCCTACAATGAGCAGTTCTTC. Residues: CASRLKLPQVPYNEQFF.

This clonotype appeared once. The gene calls are TRBV7-9 and TRBJ2-3; D is possibly TRBD2 (7 bases). This CDR3 is 16 amino acids long. CDR1 is SEHNR, CDR2 FQNEAQ, per germline (reference sequence). V shed 4 bases and J shed 6 bases, with 20 bases lying between them. This chain's CDR3 is CASSSLRGRERDTQYF. CDR3 nucleotides: TGTGCCAGCAGCTCGCTGCGGGGGCGGGAGAGGGATACGCAGTATTTT.

This chain connects TRBV6-5 to TRBJ2-7, with D perhaps being TRBD1 or TRBD2 (5 bases each). Germline CDR1 reads MNHEY; CDR2 reads SVGAGI. This CDR3 comprises 16 residues. The ends were cut back, 0 bases at V and 0 bases at J, with 12 bases in the middle. The CDR3 sequence: CASSYSQGDLSYEQYF. For the CDR3, the DNA is TGTGCCAGCAGTTACTCGCAGGGAGACCTCTCCTACGAGCAGTACTTC.

The rearrangement uses TRBV4-1 and TRBJ2-1, with TRBD2 matching 8 bases. The CDR3 spans 15 residues. CDR1 and CDR2 (germline): MGHRA, YSYEKL. The ends lost 0 bases at V and 5 bases at J; junction bases unmatched: 3. The CDR3 region has the DNA TGCGCCAGCAGCCAAGATAGCGGGATTGACAATGAGCAGTTCTTC. Translation gives CASSQDSGIDNEQFF.

The gene calls are TRBV20-1 and TRBJ1-5; TRBD1 aligns across 9 bases. Germline V lookup: CDR1 DFQATT, CDR2 SNEGSKA (reference sequence). J was trimmed by 9 bases and V by 1 base; bases with no gene match: 13. The CDR3 consists of 16 residues. The CDR3 protein is CSARAGGQGLEGPQHF. The CDR3 region has the DNA TGCAGTGCTAGAGCGGGGGGACAGGGACTGGAAGGGCCCCAGCATTTT.

The rearrangement links TRBV9 to TRBJ2-5; D may match TRBD1 or TRBD2 (5 bases each). The V end was cut by 3 bases, the J end by 2 bases, with 14 bases between. This CDR3 region has 15 residues. CDR1 is SGDLS, CDR2 YYNGEE, per germline. The CDR3 region is CASSAGDGMQETQYF. The CDR3 bases are TGTGCCAGCAGCGCCGGGGACGGTATGCAAGAGACCCAGTACTTC.

With regard to this clonotype: A read error may produce the germline difference seen at one junction end. The V call is TRBV2, the J call TRBJ2-3; TRBD2 matches at 10 bases. This CDR3 comprises 16 residues. The germline CDR1 and CDR2 sequences are SNHLY and FYNNEI. Here the CDR3 reads CTSSEVAGGNTDTQYF. CDR3 DNA: TGTACCAGCAGTGAGGTAGCGGGAGGTAACACAGATACGCAGTATTTT.

V is TRBV3-1 and J is TRBJ2-5, with 8 bases fitting TRBD1. The V segment lost 2 bases and the J segment 4 bases; nucleotides outside the gene matches: 9. The germline CDR1 and CDR2 sequences are LGHDT and YNNKEL (reference sequence). The CDR3 has 16 amino acids. Here the CDR3 reads CASSQLTGVGTETQYF. DNA for the CDR3: TGTGCCAGCAGCCAACTGACAGGGGTCGGGACAGAGACCCAGTACTTC.

The rearrangement links TRBV3-1 to TRBJ2-5; D call uncertain. The end of the DNA aligns better with TRBJ2-1, so the J call may be wrong. The CDR3 has 14 residues. Germline CDR1 reads LGHDT; CDR2 reads YNNKEL (reference sequence). Here the CDR3 reads CASSQGPSNNEQFF. The CDR3 DNA sequence: TGTGCCAGCAGCCAAGGTCCATCCAACAATGAGCAGTTCTTC.

This clonotype was counted only a few times. A read error may account for a junction end that differs from germline. The chain joins TRBV6-5 to TRBJ1-5, with no clear D. The CDR3 consists of 14 residues. Germline CDR1 and CDR2: MNHEY and SVGAGI. The CDR3: CTSSYAYSNQPQHF. Written as DNA, the CDR3 is TGTACCAGCAGTTACGCCTATAGCAATCAGCCCCAGCATTTT.

This clonotype came up a few times. The chain is built from TRBV18 and TRBJ2-7; D is perhaps TRBD1 or TRBD2 (6 bases each). CDR1 and CDR2 (germline): KGHSH, LQKENI. The CDR3 consists of 16 residues. The V end was cut by 2 bases, the J end by 2 bases, with 16 bases between. CDR3 nucleotides: TGTGCCAGCTCACCATCTCTAACGGGGGCCACCTACGAGCAGTACTTC. As protein: CASSPSLTGATYEQYF.

The chain is built from TRBV9 and TRBJ1-2, with 7 bases that match TRBD1. The germline V gene encodes CDR1 SGDLS and CDR2 YYNGEE. V shed 3 bases, J shed 0 bases, and the junction held 11 bases outside the gene matches. This CDR3 spans 17 amino acids. The CDR3: CASSATGTAVANYGYTF. The CDR3 nucleotides read TGTGCCAGCAGCGCGACAGGGACAGCAGTGGCTAACTATGGCTACACCTTC. The entire variable domain, with the rest obtained from reference TRBV9 and TRBJ1-2, is as follows: DSGVTQTPKHLITATGQRVTLRCSPRSGDLSVYWYQQSLDQGLQFLIQYYNGEERAKGNILERFSAQQFPDLHSELNLSSLELGDSALYFCASSATGTAVANYGYTFGSGTRLTVV.

This clonotype has just a few counts. One junction end does not reproduce the germline sequence, and a read error may be involved. V and J are TRBV4-2 and TRBJ1-4; the D is unclear. Germline V gene data show CDR1 as LGHNA and CDR2 as YNFKEQ. CDR3 size: 18 residues. CDR3 coding DNA: TGTGCCAGCAGCCAAGATCGGGCAGGAATGTCAACTAATGGAAAACTGTTTTTT. Amino acids: CASSQDRAGMSTNGKLFF.